These 16 T cell receptor beta chains share one sample of origin, sequenced in a study of blood T cell repertoires in COVID-19. The method was immunoSEQ multiplex PCR; TCRdb's version includes in-frame clones alone and lacks a portion of them. The sample holds about 230,000 clones, more than 65% seen once. Sequencing was carried out using peripheral blood. The receptors originated from a man aged 45 to 65 with active or convalescent COVID-19.

By share, this clone counts as medium-sized. The CDR3 DNA is TGTGCCAGCTCCGGACAGGGCCACCTTTACGAGCAGTACTTC. It codes for CASSGQGHLYEQYF. The chain has TRBV28 and TRBJ2-7; 8 nucleotides align to TRBD1. Germline CDR1 is MDHEN and CDR2 is SYDVKM. The trim removed 8 bases at V and 4 bases at J, leaving 10 bases unmatched. This CDR3 spans 14 amino acids.

The CDR3 sequence: CASSPRQGYGYTF. For the CDR3, the DNA is TGTGCCAGCTCACCAAGGCAGGGGTATGGCTACACCTTC. This chain uses TRBV18 with TRBJ1-2, with D possibly being TRBD1 (6 bases). This CDR3 region has 13 residues. CDR1 and CDR2 from the germline V gene are KGHSH and LQKENI. Trimming took 2 bases from V and 5 from J, leaving 9 bases between them. The entire variable domain, with the rest obtained from reference TRBV18 and TRBJ1-2, is as follows: NAGVMQNPRHLVRRRGQEARLRCSPMKGHSHVYWYRQLPEEGLKFMVYLQKENIIDESGMPKERFSAEFPKEGPSILRIQQVVRGDSAAYFCASSPRQGYGYTFGSGTRLTVV.

The chain carries TRBV19 and TRBJ1-1; D perhaps matches TRBD1 (5 bases). The CDR3 has 14 amino acids. CDR1 and CDR2 (germline): LNHDA, SQIVND (reference sequence). V gave up 4 bases and J gave up 4 bases, with 13 bases separating them. CDR3 region: CASSRPGLGTEAFF. In DNA form, the CDR3 reads TGTGCCAGTAGTAGGCCAGGGCTAGGCACTGAAGCTTTCTTT.

The chain is built from TRBV6-1 and TRBJ1-5; D uncertain. This CDR3 spans 15 amino acids. Trimming left V 2 bases short and J 7 bases short, with 15 bases between. Germline V gives CDR1 MNHNS, CDR2 SASEGT. The CDR3 bases are TGTGCCAGCAGTGAAACCCTTCGGGGTACACAGCCCCAGCATTTT. Protein sequence: CASSETLRGTQPQHF.

V is TRBV6-1 and J is TRBJ2-3, with 10 bases that match TRBD2. CDR1 and CDR2 (germline): MNHNS, SASEGT. After removal of 3 bases from V and 2 bases from J, the junction contained 8 bases not matched to a gene. The CDR3 covers 17 residues. CDR3 nucleotide sequence: TGTGCCAGCAGTGAGGGAGTAGCGGGGGGTTCCACAGATACGCAGTATTTT. Protein: CASSEGVAGGSTDTQYF.

The chain combines TRBV4-2 with TRBJ1-1, with a weak D call TRBD1 (6 bases). The germline CDR1 and CDR2 sequences are LGHNA and YNFKEQ. Trimming removed 5 bases at V and 2 bases at J, with 12 bases between. The CDR3 is made up of 14 amino acids. The CDR3 protein is CASSSDRRNTEAFF. For the CDR3, the DNA is TGTGCCAGCAGCTCCGACAGGAGAAACACTGAAGCTTTCTTT.

V gene TRBV29-1 combines with J gene TRBJ1-1, with D uncertain. CDR3 length: 13 amino acids. The germline gives CDR1 SQVTM, CDR2 ANQGSEA. V was shortened by 5 bases and J by 3 bases, with 13 bases between the two germline ends. CDR3 sequence: CSVSTGRDTEAFF. For the CDR3, the DNA is TGCAGCGTTTCCACGGGAAGGGACACTGAAGCTTTCTTT.

The CDR3 coding sequence is TGTGCCAGCTTGCCCAAGGGGGCACTAGGTAGCTATGGCTACACCTTC. This translates into CASLPKGALGSYGYTF. This rearrangement joins TRBV5-4 to TRBJ1-2, with TRBD1 matching 7 bases. Germline lookup yields CDR1 SGHNT and CDR2 YYREEE (reference sequence). V was clipped by 7 bases and J by 4 bases; unmatched bases: 16. The CDR3 has 16 amino acids.

The rearrangement uses TRBV5-6 and TRBJ1-5; D is ambiguous. The ends were cut back, 3 bases at V and 0 bases at J, with 13 bases in the middle. Germline V lookup: CDR1 SGHDT, CDR2 YYEEEE. This CDR3 has 16 residues. Here the CDR3 reads CASSSFGPGSNQPQHF. As DNA, the CDR3 is TGTGCCAGCAGCTCGTTCGGCCCGGGTAGCAATCAGCCCCAGCATTTT.

The gene calls are TRBV5-1 and TRBJ2-7; possibly TRBD2 for D (5 bases). From germline, CDR1 is SGHRS and CDR2 YFSETQ. The germline V and J ends were trimmed by 0 bases and 5 bases, with 12 bases remaining between them. This CDR3 has 14 amino acids. The CDR3: CASSLDPGSDEQYF. CDR3 DNA: TGCGCCAGCAGCTTGGATCCGGGATCCGACGAGCAGTACTTC. The full variable domain, in which reference TRBV5-1 and TRBJ2-7 provide the parts outside the CDR3, is KAGVTQTPRYLIKTRGQQVTLSCSPISGHRSVSWYQQTPGQGLQFLFEYFSETQRNKGNFPGRFSGRQFSNSRSEMNVSTLELGDSALYLCASSLDPGSDEQYFGPGTRLTVT.

This clone has a single count. The rearrangement joins TRBV3-1 (or the pseudogene TRBV3-2) to TRBJ2-5; 9 bases agree with TRBD2. The CDR3 is 18 amino acids. Germline-derived CDR1 and CDR2 are LGHDT and YNNKEL (reference sequence). The V gene end was trimmed by 0 bases and the J gene end by 4 bases; junction bases not matched to a gene: 12. The CDR3, as DNA: TGTGCCAGCAGCCAAGATTGGCCCCCGCGCGGGGGGGTAGAGACCCAGTACTTC. Encoded protein: CASSQDWPPRGGVETQYF.

The rearrangement uses TRBV7-2 and TRBJ2-7; the D gene is possibly TRBD2 (6 bases). The CDR3 extends over 15 amino acids. The V end lost 4 bases, the J end lost 0 bases, and 13 bases lay between the germline ends. CDR1 SGHTA and CDR2 FQGNSA come from the germline V gene. The CDR3 here is CASSSSGGVSYEQYF. CDR3 sequence (DNA): TGTGCCAGCAGCTCCTCGGGCGGGGTCTCCTACGAGCAGTACTTC.

The CDR3 DNA sequence: TGTGCCAGCACCGCGGGAGGGGGAGAGACCCAGTACTTC. It yields the protein CASTAGGGETQYF. The chain has TRBV12-3 or TRBV12-4 and TRBJ2-5, with 9 bases aligning to TRBD2. The length of the CDR3 is 13 residues. Trimming took 7 bases from V and 4 from J; bases not matched to a gene: 4.

The chain combines TRBV19 with TRBJ2-2, with 8 bases identical to TRBD2. The CDR3 has 14 amino acids. V lost 11 bases, J lost 4 bases, and 9 bases stayed unmatched. CDR1 is LNHDA, CDR2 SQIVND, per germline (reference sequence). CDR3 sequence: CAASGRGGTGELFF. CDR3 nucleotides: TGTGCCGCCAGTGGTCGGGGGGGCACCGGGGAGCTGTTTTTT.

This clone appeared a few times. The V call is TRBV20-1, the J call TRBJ1-1, with D unresolved. Germline assignment: CDR1 DFQATT and CDR2 SNEGSKA (reference sequence). The CDR3 is 11 residues long. With 7 bases removed from V and 8 bases from J, the gap between germline ends came to 14 bases. The CDR3 here is CSVHGHLEAFF. The CDR3 coding sequence is TGCAGTGTCCATGGTCACTTGGAAGCTTTCTTT.

As for this clone: The same CDR3 is also encoded by other DNA sequences in this sample. This chain uses TRBV3-1 (or the pseudogene TRBV3-2) with TRBJ2-7; TRBD2 agrees at 8 bases. The CDR3 is made up of 16 amino acids. V was clipped by 1 base and J by 4 bases; unmatched bases: 9. Germline values: CDR1 LGHDT, CDR2 YNNKEL (reference sequence). CDR3 in DNA: TGTGCCAGCAGCCAAGGGGGACGGGGGGGCCCTTACGAGCAGTACTTC. Protein product: CASSQGGRGGPYEQYF.